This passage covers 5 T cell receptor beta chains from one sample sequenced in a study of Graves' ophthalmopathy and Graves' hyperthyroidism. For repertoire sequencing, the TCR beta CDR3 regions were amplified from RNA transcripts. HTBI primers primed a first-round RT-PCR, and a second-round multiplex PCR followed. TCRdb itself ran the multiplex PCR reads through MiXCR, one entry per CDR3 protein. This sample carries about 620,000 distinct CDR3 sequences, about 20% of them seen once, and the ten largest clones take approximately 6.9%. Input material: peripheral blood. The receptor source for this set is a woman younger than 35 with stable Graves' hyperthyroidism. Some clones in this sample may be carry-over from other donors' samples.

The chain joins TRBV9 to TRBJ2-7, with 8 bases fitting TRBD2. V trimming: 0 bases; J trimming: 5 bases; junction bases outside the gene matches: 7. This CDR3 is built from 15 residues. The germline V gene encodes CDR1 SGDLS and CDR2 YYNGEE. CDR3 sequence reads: CASSVAGGATHEQYF. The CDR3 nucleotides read TGTGCCAGCAGCGTAGCGGGGGGGGCGACCCACGAGCAGTACTTC. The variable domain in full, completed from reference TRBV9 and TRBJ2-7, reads DSGVTQTPKHLITATGQRVTLRCSPRSGDLSVYWYQQSLDQGLQFLIQYYNGEERAKGNILERFSAQQFPDLHSELNLSSLELGDSALYFCASSVAGGATHEQYFGPGTRLTVT.

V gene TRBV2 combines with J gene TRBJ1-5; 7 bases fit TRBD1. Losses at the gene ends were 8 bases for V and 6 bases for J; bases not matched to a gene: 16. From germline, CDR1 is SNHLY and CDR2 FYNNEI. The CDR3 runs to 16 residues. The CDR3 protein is CASVEGGGFSSQPQHF. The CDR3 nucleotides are TGTGCCAGCGTGGAAGGGGGCGGATTCTCATCTCAGCCCCAGCATTTT.

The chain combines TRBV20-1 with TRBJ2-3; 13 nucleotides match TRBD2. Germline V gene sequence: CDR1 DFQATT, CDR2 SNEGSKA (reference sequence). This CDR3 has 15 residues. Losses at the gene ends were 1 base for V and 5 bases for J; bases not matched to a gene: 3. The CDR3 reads CSARAGLAGEDTQYF. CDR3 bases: TGCAGTGCTAGAGCCGGACTAGCGGGGGAAGATACGCAGTATTTT.

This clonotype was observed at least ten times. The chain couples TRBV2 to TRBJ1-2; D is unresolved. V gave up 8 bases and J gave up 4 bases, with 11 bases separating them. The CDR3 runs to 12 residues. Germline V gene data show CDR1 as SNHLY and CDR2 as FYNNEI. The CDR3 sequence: CASGHLVYGYTF. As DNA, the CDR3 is TGTGCCAGCGGGCACCTTGTCTATGGCTACACCTTC. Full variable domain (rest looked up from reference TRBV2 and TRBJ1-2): EPEVTQTPSHQVTQMGQEVILRCVPISNHLYFYWYRQILGQKVEFLVSFYNNEISEKSEIFDDQFSVERPDGSNFTLKIRSTKLEDSAMYFCASGHLVYGYTFGSGTRLTVV.

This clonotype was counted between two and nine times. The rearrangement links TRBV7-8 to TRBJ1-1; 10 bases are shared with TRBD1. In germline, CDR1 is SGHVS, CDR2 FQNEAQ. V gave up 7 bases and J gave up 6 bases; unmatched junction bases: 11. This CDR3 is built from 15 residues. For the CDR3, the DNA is TGTGCCAGCACCTTGATGGGACAGGGGATTTCTGAAGCTTTCTTT. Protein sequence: CASTLMGQGISEAFF.